This entry lists 5 T cell receptor beta chains sequenced from one sample in a study of T cell repertoires in cytomegalovirus infection. TCRdb re-analysed the reads in MiXCR, keeping a single row per CDR3 protein. Of some 940,000 distinct CDR3 sequences listed, roughly 30% are singletons. The antigens for these receptors are not known. This material consisted of cultured CD8+ T cells from PBMCs, taken from culture after CMV antigen stimulation. Receptors were obtained from a human donor in good health (CMV status not recorded). Some clones in this sample may be carry-over from other donors' samples.

The rearrangement uses TRBV27 and TRBJ2-7; possible D gene TRBD2, 7 bases. Trimming took off 6 bases at V and 5 bases at J, with 14 bases between the two ends. CDR1 and CDR2 (germline): MNHEY, SMNVEV (reference sequence). This CDR3 spans 13 amino acids. This chain's CDR3 is CASSLGGPNEQYF. The CDR3 DNA follows: TGTGCCAGCAGCTTGGGGGGGCCGAACGAGCAGTACTTC.

In this sample, this clonotype turned up a few times. The chain couples TRBV6-1 to TRBJ1-3; D gene unclear. The CDR3 has 12 amino acids. V was pared by 1 base and J by 7 bases, with 5 bases between. Germline V lookup: CDR1 MNHNS, CDR2 SASEGT. CDR3 residues: CASSEGPNTIYF. The CDR3 DNA reads TGTGCCAGCAGTGAAGGGCCCAACACCATATATTTT.

This clonotype was seen more than once but under ten times. The chain is built from TRBV29-1 and TRBJ1-2; D is ambiguous. Germline CDR1 SQVTM, CDR2 ANQGSEA. The CDR3 is 15 residues long. V dropped 2 bases and J dropped 6 bases, with 19 bases sitting between them. DNA for the CDR3: TGCAGCGTTGAACTTTTCTTGGAGTCAGGCCATGGCTACACCTTC. This gives the protein CSVELFLESGHGYTF.

The genes are TRBV14 and TRBJ1-6, with 9 bases matching TRBD1. V dropped 4 bases and J dropped 5; count of bases not matched to a gene: 6. CDR1 is SGHDN, CDR2 FVKESK, per germline. This CDR3 is built from 16 residues. The DNA of the CDR3 is TGTGCCAGCAGCCGCTCGGACAGGGGAAATAATTCACCCCTCCACTTT. As protein: CASSRSDRGNNSPLHF.

This clonotype was counted a few times. The V gene is TRBV7-9, the J gene TRBJ2-3; no definite D call. V shed 1 base and J shed 1 base, with 12 bases lying between them. CDR3 size: 16 residues. The V gene's germline CDR1 is SEHNR and CDR2 FQNEAQ (reference sequence). The DNA of the CDR3 is TGTGCCAGCAGCTTAGAACGGGTTTTAGGCACAGATACGCAGTATTTT. As protein: CASSLERVLGTDTQYF.